This T cell receptor beta chain was sequenced during a study of T cell responses to AZD1222 COVID-19 vaccine. Measured with immunoSEQ multiplex PCR; TCRdb has only the in-frame clones, and not every one. Seen here are about 120,000 clones, approximately 83% observed once, and the top ten hold under 2%. Worth noting for this clone: Its antigen remains unknown.

Germline V gives CDR1 WSHSY, CDR2 SAAADI. The CDR3 is made up of 12 amino acids. V dropped 4 bases and J dropped 5 bases, with 8 bases sitting between them. Notes on the study in general: Females made up more of the donors, who were largely white British, and clonal diversity may have come out too low. Among AZD1222 vaccinees, only six were seropositive at baseline.

Specimen: peripheral blood, collected on day 0 of AZD1222 vaccination. The origin of this receptor is an adult in good health. The V and J genes are TRBV10-2 and TRBJ1-2; a possible D gene is TRBD1 (6 bases). CDR3 in DNA: TGCGCCAGCAGTGCGCAGGGGTATGGCTACACCTTC. This encodes CASSAQGYGYTF.